One sample yielded the 25 T cell receptor beta chains listed below, sequenced in a study of blood T cell repertoires in COVID-19. Sequencing was performed with immunoSEQ multiplex PCR; in TCRdb, only in-frame clones are kept and a portion is missing. The table includes about 330,000 clones, approximately 89% detected once. Sequencing input: PBMCs or T cells enriched from blood (not recorded which). All receptors derive from a man in his thirties or forties who had recovered from COVID-19.

The J gene is TRBJ1-2, the V gene TRBV19, with D tentatively TRBD1 (5 bases). The CDR3 loop spans 15 amino acids. Germline CDR1 LNHDA, CDR2 SQIVND (reference sequence). Trimming shortened V by 4 bases and J by 2 bases, and 14 bases separated the two germline ends. CDR3 sequence (DNA): TGTGCCAGTAGTAAGCCGCATGACAGAAACTATGGCTACACCTTC. Amino acid sequence: CASSKPHDRNYGYTF.

The V gene is TRBV2, the J gene TRBJ1-2; unclear D gene. Looked up from germline, CDR1 is SNHLY and CDR2 is FYNNEI. The CDR3 covers 12 residues. The ends were cut back, 7 bases at V and 8 bases at J, with 14 bases in the middle. CDR3 in DNA: TGTGCCAGCACCGACACTGGGCACGGCTACACCTTC. Its protein product is CASTDTGHGYTF. Looking up the rest from reference TRBV2 and TRBJ1-2 gives the full variable domain: EPEVTQTPSHQVTQMGQEVILRCVPISNHLYFYWYRQILGQKVEFLVSFYNNEISEKSEIFDDQFSVERPDGSNFTLKIRSTKLEDSAMYFCASTDTGHGYTFGSGTRLTVV.

This chain's CDR3 is CAWSGTLGRVGNSPLHF. CDR3 DNA sequence: TGTGCCTGGAGTGGGACCCTCGGCAGGGTCGGAAATTCACCCCTCCACTTT. The chain employs TRBV30 and TRBJ1-6; maybe TRBD1 (5 bases). The CDR3 length is 17 residues. V gave up 1 base and J gave up 7 bases, with 20 bases separating them. Germline CDR1 and CDR2: GTSNPN and SVGIG (reference sequence).

This clone was recorded a few times. The chain uses TRBV15 and TRBJ1-3; tentatively, D is TRBD1 (6 bases). Germline loops: CDR1 LNHNV, CDR2 YYDKDF (reference sequence). The V gene lost 8 bases and the J gene lost 5 bases, with 13 bases spanning the gap. The CDR3 runs to 13 residues. CDR3 in DNA: TGTGCCACCGCCCCAGGGGCTAGAAACACCATATATTTT. This gives the protein CATAPGARNTIYF.

J is TRBJ2-4 and V is TRBV6-5; TRBD2 is a possible D gene (6 bases). Germline assignment: CDR1 MNHEY and CDR2 SVGAGI. Trimming pared 4 bases from V and 3 bases from J, leaving 16 bases between. This CDR3 is built from 16 residues. The CDR3 nucleotides read TGTGCCAGCAGTTTCCGGGACTCCGTTGGCAAAAACATTCAGTACTTC. Amino acid sequence: CASSFRDSVGKNIQYF.

The gene calls are TRBV2 and TRBJ2-1; 8 bases fit TRBD1. Trimming removed 5 bases from V and 9 bases from J; junction bases left unmatched: 6. Germline V CDR1 and CDR2: SNHLY, FYNNEI. The CDR3 runs 13 residues. CDR3 sequence (DNA): TGTGCCAGCAGTCCGAGGACAGGGATTGAGCAGTTCTTC. It codes for CASSPRTGIEQFF.

This clone has only one observation. The chain's CDR3 is CASSPTGWETQYF. CDR3 DNA sequence: TGTGCCAGCAGCCCCACAGGGTGGGAGACCCAGTACTTC. J is TRBJ2-5 and V is TRBV12-3 or TRBV12-4; tentatively, D is TRBD1 (6 bases). The germline V and J ends were trimmed by 6 bases and 5 bases, with 13 bases remaining between them. CDR3 length: 13 amino acids.

This rearrangement joins TRBV12-3 or TRBV12-4 to TRBJ1-1; D call uncertain. The CDR3 is made up of 12 amino acids. The V end lost 3 bases, the J end lost 7 bases, and 9 bases lay between the germline ends. This chain's CDR3 is CASSLEGVEAFF. CDR3 coding DNA: TGTGCCAGCAGTTTGGAGGGAGTTGAAGCTTTCTTT.

The rearrangement uses TRBV5-1 and TRBJ2-1; 7 bases line up with TRBD1. Germline values: CDR1 SGHRS, CDR2 YFSETQ. V was clipped by 0 bases and J by 6 bases; unmatched bases: 3. The CDR3 totals 14 residues. The CDR3 is CASSLAGGVNEQFF. CDR3 DNA: TGCGCCAGCAGCTTGGCAGGGGGTGTCAATGAGCAGTTCTTC.

The sample holds one count of this clone. CDR3 loop: CASSQASQGRSPLHF. The CDR3 region has the DNA TGTGCCAGCAGCCAAGCCTCCCAGGGTCGGTCACCCCTCCACTTT. The V and J genes are TRBV3-1 (or the pseudogene TRBV3-2) and TRBJ1-6; D might be TRBD1 (5 bases). This CDR3 contains 15 residues. With 1 base removed from V and 10 bases from J, the gap between germline ends came to 14 bases. The germline gives CDR1 LGHDT, CDR2 YNNKEL (reference sequence).

The chain employs TRBV5-1 and TRBJ1-1; 8 bases agree with TRBD1. Trimming at V came to 4 bases and at J to 2 bases, leaving 4 bases not matched to a gene. The length of the CDR3 is 14 residues. Looked up from germline, CDR1 is SGHRS and CDR2 is YFSETQ. The chain's CDR3 is CASSEQGGNTEAFF. CDR3 bases: TGCGCCAGCAGCGAACAGGGGGGAAACACTGAAGCTTTCTTT.

This chain connects TRBV21-1 to TRBJ2-5; the D call TRBD2 from the table was never checked on the DNA. TRBV21-1 is a documented pseudogene. CDR3 length equals 17 residues. The CDR3: CASNHPGLESRRETQYF. CDR3 coding DNA: TGTGCCAGCAACCACCCGGGACTAGAGTCGCGAAGGGAGACCCAGTACTTC.

This clone has a single count. The chain joins TRBV7-9 to TRBJ1-2; D possibly corresponds to TRBD1 (6 bases). CDR1 is SEHNR, CDR2 FQNEAQ, per germline (reference sequence). Trimming cost V 2 bases and J 6 bases, with 13 bases left between them. The length of the CDR3 is 14 residues. This chain's CDR3 is CASSLRGGWDGYTF. The CDR3 DNA reads as TGTGCCAGCAGCTTAAGAGGGGGATGGGATGGCTACACCTTC.

CDR3 sequence (DNA): TGTGCCAGCAGGCAGGGACTTCGCGGGGAGCTGTTTTTT. Its translation is CASRQGLRGELFF. V usage is TRBV12-3 or TRBV12-4 and J usage is TRBJ2-2, with D perhaps TRBD2 (6 bases). This CDR3 region has 13 residues. The V gene lost 6 bases and the J gene lost 7 bases, with 12 bases spanning the gap.

This clone occurred once. This rearrangement joins TRBV5-1 to TRBJ2-7; 7 bases fit TRBD1. The germline V gene encodes CDR1 SGHRS and CDR2 YFSETQ. J lost 2 bases, V lost 1 base, and 6 bases had no gene match. The CDR3 contains 15 residues. CDR3 sequence: CASSLSGGRTYEQYF. The CDR3 DNA reads TGCGCCAGCAGCTTGTCAGGGGGTAGGACCTACGAGCAGTACTTC.

The rearrangement links TRBV5-1 to TRBJ1-5; D is unresolved. V was trimmed by 0 bases and J by 2 bases, leaving 12 bases between them. Per germline, CDR1 SGHRS and CDR2 YFSETQ. The CDR3 runs 16 residues. Here the CDR3 reads CASSLGSIGGNQPQHF. The DNA for the CDR3 is TGCGCCAGCAGCTTGGGTTCGATTGGAGGCAATCAGCCCCAGCATTTT. The full variable domain, with the rest looked up from reference TRBV5-1 and TRBJ1-5, is KAGVTQTPRYLIKTRGQQVTLSCSPISGHRSVSWYQQTPGQGLQFLFEYFSETQRNKGNFPGRFSGRQFSNSRSEMNVSTLELGDSALYLCASSLGSIGGNQPQHFGDGTRLSIL.

The chain is built from TRBV28 and TRBJ1-4; a weak D match, TRBD1 (5 bases). Germline V gene sequence: CDR1 MDHEN, CDR2 SYDVKM. Trimming cost V 4 bases and J 4 bases, with 7 bases left between them. The CDR3 runs 13 residues. The CDR3 sequence: CASSWGLNEKLFF. CDR3 nucleotide sequence: TGTGCCAGCAGTTGGGGACTTAATGAAAAACTGTTTTTT. The whole variable domain, filled in from reference TRBV28 and TRBJ1-4, reads DVKVTQSSRYLVKRTGEKVFLECVQDMDHENMFWYRQDPGLGLRLIYFSYDVKMKEKGDIPEGYSVSREKKERFSLILESASTNQTSMYLCASSWGLNEKLFFGSGTQLSVL.

V is TRBV21-1 and J is TRBJ2-5; the D call in the table, TRBD1, was not verified against the DNA. TRBV21-1 corresponds to a pseudogene. The length of the CDR3 is 15 residues. The CDR3: CASSSLRQGQETQYF. In nucleotides, the CDR3 is TGTGCCAGCAGCTCTTTACGACAGGGGCAAGAGACCCAGTACTTC.

This clone was observed once. V usage is TRBV3-1 (or the pseudogene TRBV3-2) and J usage is TRBJ2-1; 8 bases fit TRBD2. J lost 4 bases, V lost 4 bases, and 9 bases had no gene match. Germline loops: CDR1 LGHDT, CDR2 YNNKEL (reference sequence). This CDR3 region has 16 residues. DNA of the CDR3: TGTGCCAGCAGCCCGCTTAGCGGGGCGGGTTACAATGAGCAGTTCTTC. It is translated as CASSPLSGAGYNEQFF.

This clone has a handful of counts. The V call is TRBV6-1, the J call TRBJ1-1; no reliable D call. The CDR3 has 13 amino acids. V was clipped by 1 base and J by 1 base, with 4 bases between them. The germline V gene encodes CDR1 MNHNS and CDR2 SASEGT. The CDR3 DNA reads TGTGCCAGCAGTGAAGGGGCGAACACTGAAGCTTTCTTT. Its protein product is CASSEGANTEAFF.

V is TRBV11-3 and J is TRBJ1-5, with a tentative D call TRBD1 (5 bases). The germline V gene has CDR1 SGHNT and CDR2 YENEEA. V gave up 0 bases and J gave up 3 bases, with 12 bases separating them. The CDR3 sequence is 16 residues long. The CDR3: CASSLDRAGNNQPQHF. The DNA of the CDR3 is TGTGCCAGCAGCTTAGATCGGGCAGGGAACAATCAGCCCCAGCATTTT.

This rearrangement joins TRBV20-1 to TRBJ2-1, with 8 bases aligning to TRBD2. Germline V CDR1 and CDR2: DFQATT, SNEGSKA (reference sequence). CDR3 size: 16 residues. The ends lost 3 bases at V and 6 bases at J; junction bases unmatched: 13. This chain's CDR3 is CSASSETGLGANEQFF. The DNA of the CDR3 is TGCAGTGCTAGTTCGGAAACGGGACTAGGGGCCAATGAGCAGTTCTTC.

V gene TRBV28 combines with J gene TRBJ1-5; TRBD1 agrees at 7 bases. This CDR3 comprises 15 residues. The J segment lost 4 bases and the V segment lost 4 bases, leaving 7 bases of the junction unmatched. CDR1 and CDR2 (germline): MDHEN, SYDVKM. The CDR3 is CASSSPDRLNQPQHF. The CDR3 region has the DNA TGTGCCAGCAGTTCCCCGGACAGGTTAAATCAGCCCCAGCATTTT.

The chain couples TRBV3-1 (or the pseudogene TRBV3-2) to TRBJ1-1; 9 positions match TRBD1. Per the germline V gene, CDR1 is LGHDT and CDR2 is YNNKEL (reference sequence). V shed 0 bases and J 9 bases; nucleotides not matched to a gene: 8. This CDR3 contains 15 residues. The CDR3 here is CASSQDHRGRVQAFF. For the CDR3, the DNA is TGTGCCAGCAGCCAAGATCACAGGGGGCGGGTGCAAGCTTTCTTT.

The chain recombines TRBV2 with TRBJ2-6; tentatively, D is TRBD2 (6 bases). This CDR3 comprises 15 residues. In germline, CDR1 is SNHLY, CDR2 FYNNEI. Trimming removed 6 bases at V and 0 bases at J, with 9 bases between. This CDR3 reads CASSAGYSGANVLTF. In nucleotides, the CDR3 is TGTGCCAGCAGCGCGGGGTACTCTGGGGCCAACGTCCTGACTTTC.